This note documents a single TCR beta chain sequence. The antigen remains unidentified. V lost 3 bases and J 6 bases, leaving 22 bases between the germline ends. Germline V gene sequence: CDR1 SGDLS, CDR2 YYNGEE. The CDR3 has 16 amino acids. The sample is drawn from a study of graft-versus-host responses after intestinal transplantation. Generated by immunoSEQ multiplex PCR, the TCRdb table keeps only in-frame clones and is missing some. The sample records about 51,000 clones, 90% to 95% being singletons. This specimen consisted of unstimulated CD8+ T cells sorted from spleen or lymph node cells, obtained before transplant. The chain joins TRBV9 to TRBJ2-7; tentative D call: TRBD2 (5 bases). This receptor was taken from a human donor who was the organ donor for an intestinal transplant. CDR3 sequence: CASSASSLDGLVEQYF. The CDR3 nucleotides read TGTGCCAGCAGCGCTAGCAGCTTGGACGGGCTTGTCGAGCAGTACTTC.